This T cell receptor (beta chain) was sequenced during a study of shared clonotypes between healthy human individuals. 250 to 300 ng DNA, roughly 30,000 T cell genomes, went into unsorted PBMC replicate PCRs. Generated by immunoSEQ multiplex PCR, the TCRdb table keeps only in-frame clones and is missing some. The sample lists around 500,000 clones, around 80% seen once, with approximately 12% in the top ten. Trimming left V 3 bases short and J 12 bases short, with 12 bases between. The CDR3 consists of 12 residues. Germline lookup yields CDR1 SEHNR and CDR2 FQNEAQ (reference sequence). Input material: PBMCs. The chain recombines TRBV7-9 with TRBJ2-1; D uncertain. The TCR comes from a woman in her forties in good health. Some clones in this sample may be carry-over from other donors' samples. CDR3 loop: CASSFSSSRQFF. Written as DNA, the CDR3 is TGTGCCAGCAGCTTCAGCTCAAGCCGGCAGTTCTTC.